A single TCR beta chain is shown here with its context. What it binds is not known. This entry comes from a study of Ad26.COV2.S vaccination and SARS-CoV-2 variants. The study, taken as a whole, reports: Measurements of TCR breadth and depth may have given underestimates of the total T cell responses.

Germline-derived CDR1 and CDR2 are MDHEN and SYDVKM. V was trimmed by 5 bases and J by 0 bases, leaving 17 bases between them. This CDR3 has 18 residues. Using immunoSEQ multiplex PCR, the repertoire was profiled, and TCRdb retains in-frame clones only, with some absent. The sample includes approximately 300,000 clones, around four fifths of them seen just once. Stated treatment: 15 to 20 received Ad26.COV2.S at low or high dose, single or two shots; roughly five received placebo; per-sample allocation not given. Each sample was drawn 63 days after the first injection (of vaccine or placebo). The donor was a Boston adult aged 18-55 years.

The clonotype comes from a person aged 18-65 years who received the Ad26.COV2.S COVID-19 vaccine or a placebo. The chain employs TRBV28 and TRBJ1-6, with D unresolved. The sequences come from peripheral blood, collected in a trial of Ad26.COV2.S vaccine versus placebo. The CDR3 here is CASSQSSGLGSYNSPLHF. The CDR3 coding sequence is TGTGCCAGCAGTCAATCGTCTGGACTGGGCTCCTATAATTCACCCCTCCACTTT.